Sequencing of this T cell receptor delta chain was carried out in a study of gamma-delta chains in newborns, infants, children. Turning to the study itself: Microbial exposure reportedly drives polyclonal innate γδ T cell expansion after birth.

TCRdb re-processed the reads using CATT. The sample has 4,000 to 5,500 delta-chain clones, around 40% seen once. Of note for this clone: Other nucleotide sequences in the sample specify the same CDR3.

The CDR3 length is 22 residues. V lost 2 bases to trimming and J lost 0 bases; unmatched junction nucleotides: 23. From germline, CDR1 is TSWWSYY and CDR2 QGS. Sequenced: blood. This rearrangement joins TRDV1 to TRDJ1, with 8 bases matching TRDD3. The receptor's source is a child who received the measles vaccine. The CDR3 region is CALGEKFTYSSLGAAYTDKLIF. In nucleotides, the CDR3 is TGTGCTCTTGGGGAAAAGTTTACCTATTCCTCACTGGGGGCTGCGTACACCGATAAACTCATCTTT.